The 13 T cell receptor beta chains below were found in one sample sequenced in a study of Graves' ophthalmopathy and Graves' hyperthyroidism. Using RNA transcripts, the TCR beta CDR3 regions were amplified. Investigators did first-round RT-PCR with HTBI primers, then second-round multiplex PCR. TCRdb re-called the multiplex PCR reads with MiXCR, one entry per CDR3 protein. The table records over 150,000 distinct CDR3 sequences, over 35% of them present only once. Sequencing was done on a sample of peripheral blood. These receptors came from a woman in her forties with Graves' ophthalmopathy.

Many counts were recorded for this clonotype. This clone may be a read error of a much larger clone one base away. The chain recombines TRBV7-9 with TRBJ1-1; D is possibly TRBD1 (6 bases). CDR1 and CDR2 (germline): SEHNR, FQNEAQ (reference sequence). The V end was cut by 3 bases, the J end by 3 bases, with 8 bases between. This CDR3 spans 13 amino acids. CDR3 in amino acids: CASSLAGDTEAFF. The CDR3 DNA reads TGTGCCAGCAGCTTGGCAGGGGACACTGAAGCTTTCTTT.

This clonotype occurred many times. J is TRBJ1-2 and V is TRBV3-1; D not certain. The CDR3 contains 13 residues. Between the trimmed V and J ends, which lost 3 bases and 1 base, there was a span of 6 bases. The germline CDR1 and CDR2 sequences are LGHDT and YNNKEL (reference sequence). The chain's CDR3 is CASSQGGNYGYTF. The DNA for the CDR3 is TGTGCCAGCAGCCAGGGAGGTAACTATGGCTACACCTTC.

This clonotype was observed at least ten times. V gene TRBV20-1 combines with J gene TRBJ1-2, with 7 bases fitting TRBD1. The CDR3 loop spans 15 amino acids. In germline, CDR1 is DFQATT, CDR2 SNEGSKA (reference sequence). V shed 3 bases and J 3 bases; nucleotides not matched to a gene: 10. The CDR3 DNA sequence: TGCAGTGCTAGTCCCCGGGACAGCCTTTACTATGGCTACACCTTC. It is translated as CSASPRDSLYYGYTF.

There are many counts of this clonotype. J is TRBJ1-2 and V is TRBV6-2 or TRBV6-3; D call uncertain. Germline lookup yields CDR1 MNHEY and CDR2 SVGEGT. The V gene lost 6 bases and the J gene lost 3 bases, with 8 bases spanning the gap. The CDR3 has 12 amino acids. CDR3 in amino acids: CASREGYYGYTF. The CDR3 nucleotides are TGTGCCAGCAGAGAAGGGTACTATGGCTACACCTTC.

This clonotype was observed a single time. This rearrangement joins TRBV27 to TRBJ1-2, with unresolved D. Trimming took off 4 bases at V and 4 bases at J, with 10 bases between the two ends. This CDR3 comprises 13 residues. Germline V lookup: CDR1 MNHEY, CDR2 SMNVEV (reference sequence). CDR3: CASSSSRSYGYTF. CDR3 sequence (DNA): TGTGCCAGCAGTTCCTCACGGTCCTATGGCTACACCTTC.

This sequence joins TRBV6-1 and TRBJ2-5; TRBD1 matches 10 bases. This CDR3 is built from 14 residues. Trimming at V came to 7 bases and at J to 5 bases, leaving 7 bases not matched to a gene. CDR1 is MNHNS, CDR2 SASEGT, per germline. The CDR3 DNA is TGTGCCAGCAACCGGGACAGGGGAAGGGAGACCCAGTACTTC. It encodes CASNRDRGRETQYF.

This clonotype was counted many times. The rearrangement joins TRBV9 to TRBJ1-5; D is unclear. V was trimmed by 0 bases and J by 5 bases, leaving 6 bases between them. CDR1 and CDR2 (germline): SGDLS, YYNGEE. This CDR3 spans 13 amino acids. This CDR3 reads CASSVDGDQPQHF. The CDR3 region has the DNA TGTGCCAGCAGCGTAGACGGGGATCAGCCCCAGCATTTT.

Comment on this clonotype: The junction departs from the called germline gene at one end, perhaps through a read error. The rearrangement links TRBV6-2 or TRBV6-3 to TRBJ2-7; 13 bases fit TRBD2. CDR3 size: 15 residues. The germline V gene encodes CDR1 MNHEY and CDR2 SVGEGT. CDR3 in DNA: TGTACCAGCAGTAAAACTAGCGGGAGGGCCCTCGAGCAGTACTTC. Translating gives CTSSKTSGRALEQYF.

CDR3 in DNA: TGCAGCGTTGCCGACAGATTGAACACTGAAGCTTTCTTT. Translating gives CSVADRLNTEAFF. This rearrangement joins TRBV29-1 to TRBJ1-1; weak D call: TRBD1 (5 bases). The CDR3 loop spans 13 amino acids. Germline V CDR1 and CDR2: SQVTM, ANQGSEA. V lost 4 bases and J 0 bases, leaving 9 bases between the germline ends.

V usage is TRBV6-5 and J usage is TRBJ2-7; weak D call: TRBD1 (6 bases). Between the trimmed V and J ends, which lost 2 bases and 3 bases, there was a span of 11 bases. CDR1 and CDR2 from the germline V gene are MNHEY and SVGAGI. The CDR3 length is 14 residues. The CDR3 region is CASSYTGDIYEQYF. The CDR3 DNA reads TGTGCCAGCAGTTACACCGGGGACATCTACGAGCAGTACTTC.

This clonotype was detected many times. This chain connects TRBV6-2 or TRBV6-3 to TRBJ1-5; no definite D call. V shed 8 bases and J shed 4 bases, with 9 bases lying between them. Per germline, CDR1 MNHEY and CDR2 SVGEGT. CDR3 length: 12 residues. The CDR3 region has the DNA TGTGCCAGCGCAAAGGGTAATCAGCCCCAGCATTTT. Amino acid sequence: CASAKGNQPQHF.

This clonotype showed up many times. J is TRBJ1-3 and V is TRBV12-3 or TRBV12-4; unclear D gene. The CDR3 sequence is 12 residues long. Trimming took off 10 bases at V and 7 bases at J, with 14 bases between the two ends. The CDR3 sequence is CANGQSGNTIYF. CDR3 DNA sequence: TGTGCCAATGGGCAATCGGGGAACACCATATATTTT.

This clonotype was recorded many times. CDR3 residues: CSARGVHEQYF. CDR3 bases: TGCAGTGCTAGAGGGGTCCACGAGCAGTACTTC. The genes are TRBV20-1 and TRBJ2-7; no clear D. The V and J ends lost 1 base and 5 bases respectively, with 6 bases between them. This CDR3 has 11 residues. Germline-derived CDR1 and CDR2 are DFQATT and SNEGSKA (reference sequence).